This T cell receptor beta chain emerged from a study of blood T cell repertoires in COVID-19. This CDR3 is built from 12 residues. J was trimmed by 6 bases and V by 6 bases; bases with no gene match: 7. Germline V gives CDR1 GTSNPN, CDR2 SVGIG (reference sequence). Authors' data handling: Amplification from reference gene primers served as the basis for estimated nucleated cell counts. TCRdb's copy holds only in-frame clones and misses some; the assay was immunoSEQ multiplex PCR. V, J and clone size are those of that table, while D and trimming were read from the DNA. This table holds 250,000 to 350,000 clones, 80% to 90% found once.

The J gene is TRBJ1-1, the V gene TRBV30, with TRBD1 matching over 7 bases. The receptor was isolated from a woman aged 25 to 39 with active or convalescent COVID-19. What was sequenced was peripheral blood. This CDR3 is CACETGRAEAFF. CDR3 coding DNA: TGTGCCTGTGAGACAGGGAGAGCTGAAGCTTTCTTT.